What follows are 13 T cell receptor beta chains derived from one specimen sequenced in a study of cytomegalovirus exposure and HLA in healthy donors. Profiled with immunoSEQ multiplex PCR; TCRdb holds only in-frame clones, not every one. This sample has hundreds of thousands of clones, with more than 75% found just once. Sequences were obtained from PBMCs. These receptors were collected from a woman younger than 45 in good health and CMV-seropositive.

The chain is built from TRBV4-2 and TRBJ2-7, with 7 nucleotides matching TRBD1. CDR1 is LGHNA and CDR2 is YNFKEQ in the germline V gene. The V and J ends lost 2 bases and 5 bases, in that order; junction bases with no gene match: 12. The CDR3 loop spans 16 amino acids. The DNA of the CDR3 is TGTGCCAGCAGCCAACTAGGGGGCGAGACTGTCAACGAGCAGTACTTC. Translation: CASSQLGGETVNEQYF.

In nucleotides, the CDR3 is TGTGCCAGCAGCGGGCAGGGAGGGACTGAAGCTTTCTTT. Its translation: CASSGQGGTEAFF. The chain carries TRBV25-1 and TRBJ1-1; a possible D gene is TRBD1 (5 bases). The CDR3 is made up of 13 amino acids. The ends were cut back, 6 bases at V and 5 bases at J, with 13 bases in the middle. Germline V CDR1 and CDR2: MGHDK, SYGVNS. Combining the CDR3 with reference TRBV25-1 and TRBJ1-1 gives the whole variable domain EADIYQTPRYLVIGTGKKITLECSQTMGHDKMYWYQQDPGMELHLIHYSYGVNSTEKGDLSSESTVSRIRTEHFPLTLESARPSHTSQYLCASSGQGGTEAFFGQGTRLTVV.

This clone was recorded only once. The rearrangement uses TRBV27 and TRBJ2-7; D is perhaps TRBD1 (5 bases). The V end was cut by 3 bases, the J end by 3 bases, with 12 bases between. Germline V gene sequence: CDR1 MNHEY, CDR2 SMNVEV (reference sequence). The CDR3 is 14 amino acids. The CDR3 DNA follows: TGTGCCAGCAGTTTTGGCAGGGCCAACTACGAGCAGTACTTC. This codes for CASSFGRANYEQYF.

This clone has just a few counts. The chain combines TRBV19 with TRBJ2-3; D gene ambiguous. There are 14 residues in the CDR3. With 7 bases removed from V and 1 base from J, the gap between germline ends came to 12 bases. The V gene's germline CDR1 is LNHDA and CDR2 SQIVND (reference sequence). The CDR3 protein is CASKSSTRTDTQYF. The CDR3, as DNA: TGTGCCAGTAAGTCTAGTACCCGCACAGATACGCAGTATTTT.

The chain uses TRBV5-6 and TRBJ2-1, with TRBD2 matching over 8 bases. Trimming cost V 4 bases and J 13 bases; bases outside gene matches: 22. The CDR3 has 17 amino acids. In germline, CDR1 is SGHDT, CDR2 YYEEEE. In nucleotides, the CDR3 is TGTGCCAGCAGCCGGCGAGGATCGGGAGGGCCCAACTATTTTCAGTTCTTC. Its translation is CASSRRGSGGPNYFQFF.

V usage is TRBV13 and J usage is TRBJ1-3; D is unclear. Germline values: CDR1 PRHDT, CDR2 FYEKMQ (reference sequence). V shed 2 bases and J shed 0 bases, with 8 bases lying between them. CDR3 length: 15 amino acids. The CDR3 spells CASSLTAGSGNTIYF. The CDR3 coding sequence is TGTGCCAGCAGCTTAACGGCAGGCTCTGGAAACACCATATATTTT.

The chain combines TRBV11-2 with TRBJ2-7; maybe TRBD2 (5 bases). CDR1 and CDR2 (germline): SGHAT, FQNNGV. The CDR3 runs 16 residues. Trimming shortened V by 1 base and J by 3 bases, and 16 bases separated the two germline ends. In DNA, the CDR3 is TGTGCCAGCAGCTTAGCGTTCGAGATTGCGGGCTACGAGCAGTACTTC. This codes for CASSLAFEIAGYEQYF.

The V call is TRBV19, the J call TRBJ1-5, with D possibly being TRBD1 (6 bases). V lost 1 base and J lost 0, with 22 bases in between. The CDR3 has 20 residues. Germline V CDR1 and CDR2: LNHDA, SQIVND (reference sequence). CDR3 region: CASSIGPTGRGAYSNQPQHF. For the CDR3, the DNA is TGTGCCAGTAGTATAGGTCCGACAGGCCGGGGAGCCTATAGCAATCAGCCCCAGCATTTT.

The chain carries TRBV4-2 and TRBJ1-4; 7 bases are shared with TRBD1. The CDR3 has 14 amino acids. CDR1 is LGHNA and CDR2 is YNFKEQ in the germline V gene. J was trimmed by 8 bases and V by 6 bases; bases with no gene match: 9. The DNA of the CDR3 is TGTGCCAGCAGTCGACAGGGACTAGGGGAAAAACTGTTTTTT. Its translation is CASSRQGLGEKLFF.

J is TRBJ1-2 and V is TRBV5-5; D might be TRBD1 (6 bases). Germline CDR1 and CDR2: SGHKS and YYEKEE (reference sequence). Deletions cut 5 bases from V and 3 bases from J, with 20 bases between. The CDR3 is made up of 16 amino acids. CDR3 loop: CASRGAHRDEYYGYTF. The CDR3 coding sequence is TGTGCCAGCAGGGGCGCCCACAGGGATGAATACTATGGCTACACCTTC.

The V gene is TRBV5-4, the J gene TRBJ2-5; 7 bases map to TRBD2. In germline, CDR1 is SGHNT, CDR2 YYREEE (reference sequence). This CDR3 has 14 amino acids. V gave up 1 base and J gave up 3 bases; unmatched junction bases: 3. The CDR3 sequence: CASSLSGTEETQYF. CDR3 nucleotides: TGTGCCAGCAGCTTGAGCGGGACGGAAGAGACCCAGTACTTC.

This clone was counted only a few times. The chain couples TRBV7-2 to TRBJ2-7; 7 bases match TRBD1. The CDR3 has 14 amino acids. The V gene's germline CDR1 is SGHTA and CDR2 FQGNSA. With 6 bases clipped from V and 2 bases from J, the junction kept 7 bases outside the gene matches. The CDR3 protein is CASRPRTGTYEQYF. The CDR3 bases are TGTGCCAGCAGGCCCCGGACAGGTACCTACGAGCAGTACTTC.

In this sample, this clone turned up a few times. The V gene is TRBV5-1, the J gene TRBJ2-1; D may be TRBD2 (6 bases). V lost 2 bases and J lost 8, with 8 bases in between. The CDR3 totals 12 residues. In germline, CDR1 is SGHRS, CDR2 YFSETQ. The CDR3 DNA is TGCGCCAGCAGCTTTGGGGAGGATGAGCAGTTCTTC. Translation: CASSFGEDEQFF.